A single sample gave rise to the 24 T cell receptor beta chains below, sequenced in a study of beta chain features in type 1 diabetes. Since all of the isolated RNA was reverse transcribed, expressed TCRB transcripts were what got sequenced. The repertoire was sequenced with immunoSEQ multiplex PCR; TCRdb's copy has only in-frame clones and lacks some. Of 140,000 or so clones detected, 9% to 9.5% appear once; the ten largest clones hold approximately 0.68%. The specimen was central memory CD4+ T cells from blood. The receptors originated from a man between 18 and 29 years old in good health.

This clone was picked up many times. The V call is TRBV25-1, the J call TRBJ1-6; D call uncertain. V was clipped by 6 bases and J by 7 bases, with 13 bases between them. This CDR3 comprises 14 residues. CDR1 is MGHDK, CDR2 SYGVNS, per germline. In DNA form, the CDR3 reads TGTGCCAGCAGCATAGCCCTCGGGAATTCACCCCTCCACTTT. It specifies CASSIALGNSPLHF.

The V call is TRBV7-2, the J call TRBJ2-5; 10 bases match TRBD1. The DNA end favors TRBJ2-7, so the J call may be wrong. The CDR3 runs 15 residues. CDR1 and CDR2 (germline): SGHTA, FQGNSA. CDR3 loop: CASSQDRGRIYEQYF. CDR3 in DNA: TGTGCCAGCAGCCAAGACAGGGGGCGAATCTACGAGCAGTACTTC.

In nucleotides, the CDR3 is TGCGCCAGCAGCCCACAGGGTACAGATACGCAGTATTTT. It translates to CASSPQGTDTQYF. The chain has TRBV5-1 and TRBJ2-3; D is possibly TRBD1 (6 bases). V shed 4 bases and J shed 3 bases, with 9 bases lying between them. Germline-derived CDR1 and CDR2 are SGHRS and YFSETQ. CDR3 length: 13 residues.

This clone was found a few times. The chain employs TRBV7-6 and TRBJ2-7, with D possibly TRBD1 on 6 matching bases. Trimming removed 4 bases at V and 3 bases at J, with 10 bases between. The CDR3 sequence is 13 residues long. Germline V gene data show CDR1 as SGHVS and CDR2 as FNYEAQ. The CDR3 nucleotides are TGTGCCAGCAGCTCAGAGACAGGCTACGAGCAGTACTTC. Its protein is CASSSETGYEQYF.

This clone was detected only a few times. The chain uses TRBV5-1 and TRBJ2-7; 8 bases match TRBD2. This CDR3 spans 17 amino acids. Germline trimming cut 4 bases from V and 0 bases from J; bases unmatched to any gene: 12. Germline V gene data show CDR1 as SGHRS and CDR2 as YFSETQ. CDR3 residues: CASSRNELAESSYEQYF. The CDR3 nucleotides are TGCGCCAGCAGCCGAAACGAACTAGCGGAGAGCTCCTACGAGCAGTACTTC.

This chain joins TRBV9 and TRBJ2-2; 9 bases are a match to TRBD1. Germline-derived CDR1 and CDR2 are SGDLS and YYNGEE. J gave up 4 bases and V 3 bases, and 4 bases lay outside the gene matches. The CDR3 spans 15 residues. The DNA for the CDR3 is TGTGCCAGCAGCGACAGGGGGCAATTCACCGGGGAGCTGTTTTTT. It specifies CASSDRGQFTGELFF.

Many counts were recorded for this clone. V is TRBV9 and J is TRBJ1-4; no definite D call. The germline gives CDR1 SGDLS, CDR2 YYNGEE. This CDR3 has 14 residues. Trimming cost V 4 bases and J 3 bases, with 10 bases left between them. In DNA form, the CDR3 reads TGTGCCAGCAGCCGAGAAGAGGCTAATGAAAAACTGTTTTTT. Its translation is CASSREEANEKLFF. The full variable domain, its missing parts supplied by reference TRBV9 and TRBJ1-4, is DSGVTQTPKHLITATGQRVTLRCSPRSGDLSVYWYQQSLDQGLQFLIQYYNGEERAKGNILERFSAQQFPDLHSELNLSSLELGDSALYFCASSREEANEKLFFGSGTQLSVL.

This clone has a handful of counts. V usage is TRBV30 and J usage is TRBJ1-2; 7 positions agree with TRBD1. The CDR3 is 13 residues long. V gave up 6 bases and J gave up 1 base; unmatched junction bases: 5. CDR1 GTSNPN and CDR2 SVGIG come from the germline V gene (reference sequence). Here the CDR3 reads CACPRDSNYGYTF. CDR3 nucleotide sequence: TGTGCCTGCCCCCGGGACAGTAACTATGGCTACACCTTC.

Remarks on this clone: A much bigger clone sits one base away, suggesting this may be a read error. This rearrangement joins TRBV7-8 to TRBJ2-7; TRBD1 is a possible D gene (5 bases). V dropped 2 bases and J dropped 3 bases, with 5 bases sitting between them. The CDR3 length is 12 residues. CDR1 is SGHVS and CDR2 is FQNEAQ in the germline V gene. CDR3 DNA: TGTGCCAGCAGCTTACAGGGCTACGAGCAGTACTTC. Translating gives CASSLQGYEQYF.

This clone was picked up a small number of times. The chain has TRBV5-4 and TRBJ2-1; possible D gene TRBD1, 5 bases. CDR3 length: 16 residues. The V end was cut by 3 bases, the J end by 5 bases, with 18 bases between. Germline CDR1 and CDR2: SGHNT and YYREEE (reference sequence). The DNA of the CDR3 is TGTGCCAGCAGCTGGGGCTTCGGTACTATTAACAATGAGCAGTTCTTC. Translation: CASSWGFGTINNEQFF.

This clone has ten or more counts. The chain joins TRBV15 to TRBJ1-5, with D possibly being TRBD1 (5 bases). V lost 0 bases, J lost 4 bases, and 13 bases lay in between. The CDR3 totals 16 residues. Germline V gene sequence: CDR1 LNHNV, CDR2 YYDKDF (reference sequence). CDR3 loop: CATSRDGGAANQPQHF. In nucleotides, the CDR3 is TGTGCCACCAGCAGAGATGGAGGGGCCGCAAATCAGCCCCAGCATTTT. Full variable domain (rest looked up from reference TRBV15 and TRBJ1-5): DAMVIQNPRYQVTQFGKPVTLSCSQTLNHNVMYWYQQKSSQAPKLLFHYYDKDFNNEADTPDNFQSRRPNTSFCFLDIRSPGLGDTAMYLCATSRDGGAANQPQHFGDGTRLSIL.

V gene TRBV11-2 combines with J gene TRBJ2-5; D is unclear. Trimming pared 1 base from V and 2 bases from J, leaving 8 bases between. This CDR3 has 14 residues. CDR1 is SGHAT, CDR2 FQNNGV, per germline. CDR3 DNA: TGTGCCAGCAGCTTAGTTTCTAGACAAGAGACCCAGTACTTC. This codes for CASSLVSRQETQYF.

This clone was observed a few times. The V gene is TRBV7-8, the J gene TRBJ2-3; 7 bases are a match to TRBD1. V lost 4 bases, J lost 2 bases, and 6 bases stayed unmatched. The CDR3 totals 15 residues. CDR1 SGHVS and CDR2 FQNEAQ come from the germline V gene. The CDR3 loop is CASSSRDSDTDTQYF. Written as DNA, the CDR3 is TGTGCCAGCAGCTCCCGGGACAGTGACACAGATACGCAGTATTTT. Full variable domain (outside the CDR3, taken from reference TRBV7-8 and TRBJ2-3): GAGVSQSPRYKVAKRGQDVALRCDPISGHVSLFWYQQALGQGPEFLTYFQNEAQLDKSGLPSDRFFAERPEGSVSTLKIQRTQQEDSAVYLCASSSRDSDTDTQYFGPGTRLTVL.

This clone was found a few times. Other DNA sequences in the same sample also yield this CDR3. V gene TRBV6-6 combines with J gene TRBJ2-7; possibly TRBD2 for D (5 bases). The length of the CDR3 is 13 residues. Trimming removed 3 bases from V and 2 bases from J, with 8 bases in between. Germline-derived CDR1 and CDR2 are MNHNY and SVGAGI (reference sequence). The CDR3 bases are TGTGCCAGCAGTTATACGGGGACCTACGAGCAGTACTTC. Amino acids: CASSYTGTYEQYF.

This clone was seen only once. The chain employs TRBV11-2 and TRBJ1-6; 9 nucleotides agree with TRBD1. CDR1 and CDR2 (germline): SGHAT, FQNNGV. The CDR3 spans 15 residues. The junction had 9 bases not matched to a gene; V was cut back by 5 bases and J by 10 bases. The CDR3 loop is CASSDGTGMRSPLHF. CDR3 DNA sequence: TGTGCCAGCAGCGATGGGACAGGGATGCGGTCACCCCTCCACTTT.

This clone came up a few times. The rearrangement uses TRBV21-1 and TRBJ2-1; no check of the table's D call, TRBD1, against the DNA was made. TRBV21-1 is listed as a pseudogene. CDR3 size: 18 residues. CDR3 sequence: CASSKKFPPGQDFHEQFF. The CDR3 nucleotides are TGTGCCAGCAGCAAAAAATTCCCCCCGGGACAAGACTTCCATGAGCAGTTCTTC.

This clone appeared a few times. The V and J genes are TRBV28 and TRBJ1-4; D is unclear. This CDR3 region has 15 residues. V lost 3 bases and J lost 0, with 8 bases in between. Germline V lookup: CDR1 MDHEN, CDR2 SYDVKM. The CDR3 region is CASSFLTATNEKLFF. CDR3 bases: TGTGCCAGCAGTTTCCTCACAGCAACTAATGAAAAACTGTTTTTT.

The CDR3 DNA is TGTGCCAGCAGCCCCAGCATGACAGGCCCGTACCAGCCCCAGCATTTT. This sequence encodes CASSPSMTGPYQPQHF. This chain uses TRBV7-2 with TRBJ1-5; possibly TRBD1 for D (6 bases). The CDR3 totals 16 residues. V lost 5 bases, J lost 7 bases, and 21 bases lay in between. In germline, CDR1 is SGHTA, CDR2 FQGNSA.

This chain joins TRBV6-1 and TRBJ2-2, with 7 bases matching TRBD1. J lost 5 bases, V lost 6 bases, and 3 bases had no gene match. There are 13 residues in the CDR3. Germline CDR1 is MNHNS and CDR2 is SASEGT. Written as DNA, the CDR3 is TGTGCCAGCAGAGGACAGGTTACCGGGGAGCTGTTTTTT. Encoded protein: CASRGQVTGELFF.

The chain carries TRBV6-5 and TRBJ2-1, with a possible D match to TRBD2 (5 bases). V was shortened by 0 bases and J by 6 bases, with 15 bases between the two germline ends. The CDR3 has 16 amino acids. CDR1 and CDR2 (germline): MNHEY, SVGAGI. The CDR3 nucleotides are TGTGCCAGCAGTTACTCGGCCAGGAGGTTCTCCAATGAGCAGTTCTTC. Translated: CASSYSARRFSNEQFF.

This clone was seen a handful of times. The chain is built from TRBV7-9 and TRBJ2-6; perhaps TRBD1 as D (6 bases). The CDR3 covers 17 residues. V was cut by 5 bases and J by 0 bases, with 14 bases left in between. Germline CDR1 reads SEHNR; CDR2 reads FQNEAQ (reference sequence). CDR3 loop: CASSRGQLPSGANVLTF. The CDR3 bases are TGTGCCAGCAGCCGTGGACAGCTTCCCTCTGGGGCCAACGTCCTGACTTTC.

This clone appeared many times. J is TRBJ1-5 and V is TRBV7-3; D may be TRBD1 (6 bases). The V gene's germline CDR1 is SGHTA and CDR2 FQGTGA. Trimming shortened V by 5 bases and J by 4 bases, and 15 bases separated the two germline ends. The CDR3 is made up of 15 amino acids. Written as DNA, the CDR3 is TGTGCCAGCAGCCGAAAACAGGGTTGGAATCAGCCCCAGCATTTT. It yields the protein CASSRKQGWNQPQHF.

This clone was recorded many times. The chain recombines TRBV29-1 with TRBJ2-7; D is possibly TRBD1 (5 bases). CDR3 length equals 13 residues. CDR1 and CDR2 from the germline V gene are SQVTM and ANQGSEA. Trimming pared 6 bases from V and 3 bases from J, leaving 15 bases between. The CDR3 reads CSVSRGQHYEQYF. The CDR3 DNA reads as TGCAGCGTCAGTAGGGGTCAGCACTACGAGCAGTACTTC.

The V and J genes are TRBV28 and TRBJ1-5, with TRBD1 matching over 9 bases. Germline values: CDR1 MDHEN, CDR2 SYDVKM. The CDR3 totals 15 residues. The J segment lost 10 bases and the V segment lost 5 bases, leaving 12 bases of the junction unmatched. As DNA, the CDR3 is TGTGCCAGCAGTAGGAACCCGGGACAGGGAAGTCCCCAGCATTTT. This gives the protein CASSRNPGQGSPQHF.